These 10 T cell receptor beta chains came from one sample sequenced in a study of control samples from healthy donors and cancer patients. Profiled with immunoSEQ multiplex PCR; TCRdb holds only in-frame clones, not every one. This table holds about 100,000 clones, 92% found once. Sample: blood. The receptor source for this set is a woman aged 18 to 35 in good health.

V usage is TRBV9 and J usage is TRBJ1-2; possibly TRBD1 for D (6 bases). CDR1 and CDR2 from the germline V gene are SGDLS and YYNGEE. This CDR3 is 13 amino acids long. V gave up 3 bases and J gave up 4 bases, with 10 bases separating them. CDR3 protein: CASSAQGLYGYTF. The CDR3 region has the DNA TGTGCCAGCAGCGCCCAGGGGCTCTATGGCTACACCTTC.

The rearrangement links TRBV3-1 (or the pseudogene TRBV3-2) to TRBJ2-1; TRBD2 might be the D (5 bases). V was pared by 0 bases and J by 6 bases, with 12 bases between. This CDR3 contains 15 residues. CDR1 and CDR2 from the germline V gene are LGHDT and YNNKEL (reference sequence). CDR3 nucleotide sequence: TGTGCCAGCAGCCAAGATCGAAGCACTAGCAATGAGCAGTTCTTC. Translation gives CASSQDRSTSNEQFF.

Comment on this clone: Additional DNA sequences in this sample encode the identical CDR3. V usage is TRBV6-5 and J usage is TRBJ2-1, with unresolved D. V was pared by 0 bases and J by 10 bases, with 4 bases between. This CDR3 spans 11 amino acids. Germline V gives CDR1 MNHEY, CDR2 SVGAGI. The CDR3 is CASSYSGEQFF. CDR3 coding DNA: TGTGCCAGCAGTTACTCGGGGGAGCAGTTCTTC.

V gene TRBV7-9 combines with J gene TRBJ2-7; TRBD1 matches at 10 bases. Germline assignment: CDR1 SEHNR and CDR2 FQNEAQ (reference sequence). CDR3 length: 15 amino acids. J was trimmed by 3 bases and V by 5 bases; bases with no gene match: 7. The CDR3 DNA is TGTGCCAGCAGCCCCCGGCGGGACAGGGGCTACGAGCAGTACTTC. Its protein product is CASSPRRDRGYEQYF.

This chain uses TRBV6-5 with TRBJ1-6; 10 bases line up with TRBD1. Germline V gives CDR1 MNHEY, CDR2 SVGAGI. After removal of 7 bases from V and 13 bases from J, the junction contained 4 bases not matched to a gene. The CDR3 is made up of 12 amino acids. The CDR3 nucleotides read TGTGCCAGCAACAGACAGGGGGCTCCCCTCCACTTT. Its protein is CASNRQGAPLHF.

As concerns this clone: Other DNA sequences in the sample encode the same CDR3. The chain combines TRBV3-1 (or the pseudogene TRBV3-2) with TRBJ2-5; D unclear. The CDR3 sequence is 13 residues long. CDR1 is LGHDT and CDR2 is YNNKEL in the germline V gene (reference sequence). V was shortened by 0 bases and J by 4 bases, with 6 bases between the two germline ends. The CDR3 here is CASSQDRGETQYF. CDR3 nucleotides: TGTGCCAGCAGCCAAGATAGAGGAGAGACCCAGTACTTC.

In this sample, this clone turned up once. The chain couples TRBV3-1 (or the pseudogene TRBV3-2) to TRBJ2-1, with D perhaps assigned TRBD1 or TRBD2 (6 bases each). The V end lost 2 bases, the J end lost 5 bases, and 10 bases lay between the germline ends. Germline lookup yields CDR1 LGHDT and CDR2 YNNKEL (reference sequence). This CDR3 contains 14 residues. The CDR3 region has the DNA TGTGCCAGCAGCCAATCTGGGGGGCACAATGAGCAGTTCTTC. It translates to CASSQSGGHNEQFF.

The chain links TRBV19 to TRBJ1-3; D is uncertain. From germline, CDR1 is LNHDA and CDR2 SQIVND (reference sequence). The CDR3 is 16 residues long. Deletions cut 5 bases from V and 0 bases from J, with 14 bases between. Here the CDR3 reads CASSAYMAGSGNTIYF. CDR3 nucleotide sequence: TGTGCCAGTAGTGCTTACATGGCTGGCTCTGGAAACACCATATATTTT.

The genes are TRBV11-3 and TRBJ2-2; perhaps D is TRBD1 or TRBD2 (5 bases each). Germline V gene lookup returns CDR1 SGHNT and CDR2 YENEEA. V lost 5 bases and J lost 4, with 8 bases in between. CDR3 length equals 13 residues. The CDR3 DNA follows: TGTGCCAGCAGCACTGGGGGCACCGGGGAGCTGTTTTTT. It translates to CASSTGGTGELFF.

The chain combines TRBV28 with TRBJ2-7; the D call may be TRBD1 or TRBD2 (5 bases each). The CDR3 runs to 12 residues. Trimming shortened V by 1 base and J by 7 bases, and 8 bases separated the two germline ends. Germline CDR1 MDHEN, CDR2 SYDVKM. CDR3 residues: CASSLSGREQYF. CDR3 in DNA: TGTGCCAGCAGTTTATCAGGGAGAGAGCAGTACTTC.